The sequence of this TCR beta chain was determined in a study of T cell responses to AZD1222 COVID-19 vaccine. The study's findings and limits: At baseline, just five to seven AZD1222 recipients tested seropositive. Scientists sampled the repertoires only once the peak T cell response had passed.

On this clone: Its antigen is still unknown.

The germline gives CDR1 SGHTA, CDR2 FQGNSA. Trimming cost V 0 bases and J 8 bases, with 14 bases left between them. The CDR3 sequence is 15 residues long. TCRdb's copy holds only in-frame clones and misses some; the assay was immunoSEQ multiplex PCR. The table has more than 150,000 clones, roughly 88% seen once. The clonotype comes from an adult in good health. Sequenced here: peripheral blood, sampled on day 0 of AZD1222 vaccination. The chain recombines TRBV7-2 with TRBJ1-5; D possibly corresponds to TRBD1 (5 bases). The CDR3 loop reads CASSLAPTVPKPQHF. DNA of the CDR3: TGTGCCAGCAGCTTAGCTCCGACAGTCCCGAAGCCCCAGCATTTT.